Following are 26 T cell receptor beta chains from one sample sequenced in a study of T cell changes during pregnancy in multiple sclerosis. Sequenced by immunoSEQ multiplex PCR; TCRdb stores in-frame clones only, minus some. The table has 69,000 or so clones, almost 95% seen once. The material sequenced was peripheral blood, taken before pregnancy. These receptors originate from a female donor with multiple sclerosis, enrolled in a pregnancy study.

The gene calls are TRBV9 and TRBJ1-3; D is ambiguous. The CDR3 is 16 residues long. Trimming pared 0 bases from V and 2 bases from J, leaving 12 bases between. CDR1 SGDLS and CDR2 YYNGEE come from the germline V gene. CDR3: CASSVAPAPPGNTIYF. The CDR3 DNA sequence: TGTGCCAGCAGCGTAGCCCCCGCGCCCCCTGGAAACACCATATATTTT.

This chain connects TRBV28 to TRBJ1-4; weak D call: TRBD1 (5 bases). Germline V gene sequence: CDR1 MDHEN, CDR2 SYDVKM. The CDR3 contains 16 residues. Deletions cut 2 bases from V and 8 bases from J, with 18 bases between. CDR3 loop: CASSLGGGGVREKLFF. The CDR3 nucleotides read TGTGCCAGCAGTTTAGGGGGAGGAGGGGTAAGGGAAAAACTGTTTTTT.

The J gene is TRBJ1-5, the V gene TRBV19, with TRBD1 identical over 9 bases. CDR3 length: 18 residues. Trimming at V came to 4 bases and at J to 11 bases, leaving 21 bases not matched to a gene. The germline CDR1 and CDR2 sequences are LNHDA and SQIVND (reference sequence). The CDR3 nucleotides are TGTGCCAGTAGTACCATAGGGGGGACAGGGTCGATTAGTATGACCCAGCATTTT. Translating gives CASSTIGGTGSISMTQHF.

V gene TRBV27 combines with J gene TRBJ2-7; 8 bases agree with TRBD2. Germline CDR1 MNHEY, CDR2 SMNVEV (reference sequence). The CDR3 length is 13 residues. V lost 4 bases, J lost 2 bases, and 1 base stayed unmatched. As DNA, the CDR3 is TGTGCCAGCAGTTCCGGGGGGGCCTACGAGCAGTACTTC. This encodes CASSSGGAYEQYF.

The V gene is TRBV15, the J gene TRBJ2-7, with 14 bases aligning to TRBD2. With 2 bases clipped from V and 3 bases from J, the junction kept 6 bases outside the gene matches. The CDR3 spans 17 residues. CDR1 is LNHNV and CDR2 is YYDKDF in the germline V gene (reference sequence). CDR3 sequence (DNA): TGTGCCACCAGCAGATACCCTGGACTAGCGGGAGGCTACGAGCAGTACTTC. Its protein product is CATSRYPGLAGGYEQYF.

The table lists this clone with a few counts. This chain links TRBV18 with TRBJ1-3; TRBD1 agrees at 7 bases. V shed 4 bases and J 0 bases; nucleotides not matched to a gene: 3. The CDR3 consists of 15 residues. Germline lookup yields CDR1 KGHSH and CDR2 LQKENI. CDR3 sequence (DNA): TGTGCCAGCTCACTGGGACAGATCTCTGGAAACACCATATATTTT. Amino acid sequence: CASSLGQISGNTIYF. Filled out from reference TRBV18 and TRBJ1-3, the complete variable domain reads NAGVMQNPRHLVRRRGQEARLRCSPMKGHSHVYWYRQLPEEGLKFMVYLQKENIIDESGMPKERFSAEFPKEGPSILRIQQVVRGDSAAYFCASSLGQISGNTIYFGEGSWLTVV.

The chain employs TRBV19 and TRBJ1-1; the D is unclear. CDR1 is LNHDA and CDR2 is SQIVND in the germline V gene (reference sequence). Between the trimmed V and J ends, which lost 5 bases and 0 bases, there was a span of 10 bases. The CDR3 runs 14 residues. The DNA for the CDR3 is TGTGCCAGTAGTTGGCGGGGTATGAACACTGAAGCTTTCTTT. This gives the protein CASSWRGMNTEAFF.

V usage is TRBV30 and J usage is TRBJ2-5, with 9 bases identical to TRBD1. The CDR3 covers 14 residues. Germline CDR1 and CDR2: GTSNPN and SVGIG (reference sequence). V shed 3 bases, J shed 2 bases, and the junction held 4 bases outside the gene matches. The CDR3 loop reads CAWSEDRGQETQYF. DNA of the CDR3: TGTGCCTGGAGCGAAGACAGGGGGCAAGAGACCCAGTACTTC.

The chain has TRBV7-2 and TRBJ2-7; the match to TRBD2 covers 12 bases. The CDR3 contains 16 residues. V trimming: 5 bases; J trimming: 1 base; junction bases outside the gene matches: 6. CDR1 is SGHTA and CDR2 is FQGNSA in the germline V gene. The CDR3 nucleotides read TGTGCCAGCAGCCCCCGACTAGCGGGAGAGTCCTACGAGCAGTACTTC. Its translation: CASSPRLAGESYEQYF.

V gene TRBV7-2 combines with J gene TRBJ2-5; D not resolved. Trimming took off 7 bases at V and 2 bases at J, with 14 bases between the two ends. CDR3 size: 14 residues. Germline V gives CDR1 SGHTA, CDR2 FQGNSA. The CDR3 DNA reads TGTGCCAGCACCCAAAGAGCAGGACAAGAGACCCAGTACTTC. It is translated as CASTQRAGQETQYF.

The chain uses TRBV6-5 and TRBJ2-7; D perhaps matches TRBD1 (8 bases). V was pared by 6 bases and J by 7 bases, with 16 bases between. In germline, CDR1 is MNHEY, CDR2 SVGAGI. The CDR3 totals 13 residues. The CDR3 reads CASRRTGRGEQYF. CDR3 coding DNA: TGTGCCAGCAGGAGGACAGGGCGGGGGGAGCAGTACTTC.

This chain uses TRBV7-3 with TRBJ2-7, with D unresolved. CDR3 length: 12 amino acids. Germline CDR1 and CDR2: SGHTA and FQGTGA. V was shortened by 5 bases and J by 3 bases, with 8 bases between the two germline ends. The CDR3 region is CASSPGSYEQYF. Here the CDR3 DNA reads TGTGCCAGCAGCCCAGGCAGCTACGAGCAGTACTTC.

This sequence joins TRBV4-3 and TRBJ2-3, with TRBD1 matching 7 bases. Germline V CDR1 and CDR2: LGHNA, YSLEER. V dropped 4 bases and J dropped 1; count of bases not matched to a gene: 5. The CDR3 is made up of 15 amino acids. CDR3 sequence reads: CASSLDRIGTDTQYF. CDR3 in DNA: TGCGCCAGCAGCCTGGACAGGATTGGCACAGATACGCAGTATTTT.

The CDR3 nucleotides are TGTGCCAGCAGTTTGGTGGCAGGGGGCAATCAGCCCCAGCATTTT. Protein product: CASSLVAGGNQPQHF. This chain connects TRBV27 to TRBJ1-5, with D perhaps matching TRBD1 (6 bases). V lost 3 bases and J 2 bases, leaving 11 bases between the germline ends. Looked up from germline, CDR1 is MNHEY and CDR2 is SMNVEV (reference sequence). The length of the CDR3 is 15 residues.

V is TRBV11-3 and J is TRBJ2-1, with 9 bases lining up with TRBD2. Per germline, CDR1 SGHNT and CDR2 YENEEA. V shed 0 bases and J 13 bases; nucleotides not matched to a gene: 16. The CDR3 consists of 17 residues. The CDR3 loop is CASSLDLERGSGRAQFF. For the CDR3, the DNA is TGTGCCAGCAGCTTAGATCTGGAGAGGGGTAGCGGGAGAGCACAGTTCTTC.

The chain employs TRBV10-3 and TRBJ1-2; D gene ambiguous. V lost 6 bases to trimming and J lost 3 bases, with 11 bases between them. Germline CDR1 and CDR2: ENHRY and SYGVKD. This CDR3 has 13 residues. CDR3 DNA: TGTGCCATCAGGGGGAGCGGGGACTATGGCTACACCTTC. Amino acids: CAIRGSGDYGYTF.

The chain couples TRBV7-3 to TRBJ2-1; tentative D call: TRBD2 (6 bases). V was trimmed by 5 bases and J by 4 bases, leaving 15 bases between them. Germline lookup yields CDR1 SGHTA and CDR2 FQGTGA. The length of the CDR3 is 15 residues. In DNA form, the CDR3 reads TGTGCCAGCAGCCAATTGGGGGGTCCATACAATGAGCAGTTCTTC. Protein product: CASSQLGGPYNEQFF.

The genes are TRBV7-2 and TRBJ2-1, with 7 positions matching TRBD2. Germline assignment: CDR1 SGHTA and CDR2 FQGNSA. The CDR3 sequence is 15 residues long. The ends lost 0 bases at V and 4 bases at J; junction bases unmatched: 3. CDR3 DNA: TGTGCCAGCAGCTTAGCGACTAGCCTTTACAATGAGCAGTTCTTC. This sequence encodes CASSLATSLYNEQFF.

This chain joins TRBV6-5 and TRBJ2-1; tentatively, D is TRBD1 (6 bases). Germline V gene sequence: CDR1 MNHEY, CDR2 SVGAGI. CDR3 length equals 13 residues. V lost 5 bases to trimming and J lost 3 bases, with 8 bases between them. As DNA, the CDR3 is TGTGCCAGCAGTATAGGGGGCTACAATGAGCAGTTCTTC. It codes for CASSIGGYNEQFF.

In this sample, this clone turned up a few times. The J gene is TRBJ1-2, the V gene TRBV5-1; the D gene is possibly TRBD1 (6 bases). Germline V CDR1 and CDR2: SGHRS, YFSETQ. The CDR3 has 13 residues. The V gene lost 0 bases and the J gene lost 8 bases, with 11 bases spanning the gap. CDR3 DNA sequence: TGCGCCAGCAGCTTGGTGGGGGCTGGAGGCTACACCTTC. Translation: CASSLVGAGGYTF.

The genes are TRBV5-4 and TRBJ2-1, with D hard to call. The CDR3 is 18 residues long. Germline CDR1 reads SGHNT; CDR2 reads YYREEE (reference sequence). Trimming left V 3 bases short and J 0 bases short, with 19 bases between. CDR3 in DNA: TGTGCCAGCAGCTCTCCCAGCGCCACCTCTAGCTCCTACAATGAGCAGTTCTTC. Its translation: CASSSPSATSSSYNEQFF.

The V call is TRBV5-1, the J call TRBJ2-7; 10 bases align to TRBD2. Germline CDR1 is SGHRS and CDR2 is YFSETQ. There are 16 residues in the CDR3. With V trimmed by 4 bases and J by 4 bases, 11 bases remained unmatched. The CDR3 reads CASSPGLEREGYEQYF. CDR3 DNA sequence: TGCGCCAGCAGCCCGGGGTTGGAGCGGGAGGGTTACGAGCAGTACTTC.

This clone is a singleton in its sample. The V gene is TRBV18, the J gene TRBJ2-2; 12 nucleotides align to TRBD2. V dropped 3 bases and J dropped 5; count of bases not matched to a gene: 10. CDR1 is KGHSH and CDR2 is LQKENI in the germline V gene. The CDR3 contains 18 residues. CDR3 bases: TGTGCCAGCTCACCCACGAAACTAGCGGGAGGACCTACCGGGGAGCTGTTTTTT. Its translation is CASSPTKLAGGPTGELFF.

The chain couples TRBV6-1 to TRBJ2-2; D perhaps matches TRBD2 (6 bases). The germline V and J ends were trimmed by 2 bases and 2 bases, with 12 bases remaining between them. The CDR3 length is 16 residues. Germline lookup yields CDR1 MNHNS and CDR2 SASEGT. The DNA of the CDR3 is TGTGCCAGCAGTGAAATGGGGACTTTAAACACCGGGGAGCTGTTTTTT. Protein product: CASSEMGTLNTGELFF.

This clone appeared once. The chain combines TRBV19 with TRBJ1-2; 8 bases are a match to TRBD1. The CDR3 runs to 15 residues. With 5 bases clipped from V and 4 bases from J, the junction kept 9 bases outside the gene matches. Germline CDR1 is LNHDA and CDR2 is SQIVND (reference sequence). CDR3 coding DNA: TGTGCCAGTAGTCCTGGTCCAGGGGGCGCCTATGGCTACACCTTC. This translates into CASSPGPGGAYGYTF.

V and J are TRBV9 and TRBJ2-5, with D perhaps TRBD2 (6 bases). Trimming stripped 3 bases from V and 5 bases from J, with 17 bases between. The CDR3 covers 15 residues. CDR1 is SGDLS, CDR2 YYNGEE, per germline. CDR3 amino acids: CASSAGDRLMETQYF. CDR3 DNA sequence: TGTGCCAGCAGCGCGGGGGACCGACTAATGGAGACCCAGTACTTC.